The source of this T cell receptor (beta chain) is a study of CD8+ T cells in alopecia areata. Points from the study as a whole: Scalp repertoires also include resident alphabeta T cells from normal skin. Elevated clonality characterized lesional scalp relative to normal scalp, particularly in alopecia totalis/universalis. It was less clear whether patients shared TCRs than it was in mice, possibly because of HLA.

cDNA reverse transcribed from extracted RNA served as the sequencing template. Libraries were prepared by immunoSEQ multiplex PCR; TCRdb keeps only in-frame clonotypes and omits some of them. The sample lists 93,000 or so clones, approximately 52% seen once, with around 8.8% in the top ten. As to this clone: The antigen is not known.

PBMCs were stained for CD3, CD4 and CD8, and CD4+ and CD8+ T cells were sorted. The CDR3 runs to 15 residues. Germline V gene lookup returns CDR1 SGHRS and CDR2 YFSETQ. The V end lost 4 bases, the J end lost 7 bases, and 18 bases lay between the germline ends. Sample: CD4+ T cells sorted from blood. V is TRBV5-1 and J is TRBJ2-1; tentatively, D is TRBD1 or TRBD2 (7 bases each). The origin of this receptor is a human donor in good health. CDR3 sequence: CASSLGGGVGNEQFF. CDR3 nucleotide sequence: TGCGCCAGCAGCCTGGGAGGGGGCGTGGGGAATGAGCAGTTCTTC.